One and the same sample provided the 5 T cell receptor beta chains below, sequenced in a study of identical twins. MiXCR, applied by TCRdb to the 5' RACE reads, yields one record per CDR3 protein. The repertoire holds 700,000 or so distinct CDR3 sequences, roughly 8% seen once, with approximately 0.96% in the top ten. These data also formed part of another study, on yellow fever vaccine responses in identical twins.

Specimen: PBMCs. The receptors here all came from a woman in her late teens or twenties in good health.

This chain joins TRBV11-2 and TRBJ2-1; 9 positions agree with TRBD2. The CDR3 covers 17 residues. From germline, CDR1 is SGHAT and CDR2 FQNNGV. V lost 0 bases, J lost 8 bases, and 11 bases stayed unmatched. The CDR3 here is CASSLEGAGGPWDEQFF. CDR3 coding DNA: TGTGCCAGCAGCTTAGAGGGCGCGGGAGGGCCATGGGATGAGCAGTTCTTC.

The chain is built from TRBV28 and TRBJ1-1; D remains ambiguous. Trimming shortened V by 4 bases and J by 13 bases, and 13 bases separated the two germline ends. The CDR3 extends over 11 amino acids. Per the germline V gene, CDR1 is MDHEN and CDR2 is SYDVKM. In nucleotides, the CDR3 is TGTGCCAGCAGTTCACCTTATATTAATTTCTTT. Protein sequence: CASSSPYINFF. Supplemented by reference TRBV28 and TRBJ1-1, the full variable domain reads DVKVTQSSRYLVKRTGEKVFLECVQDMDHENMFWYRQDPGLGLRLIYFSYDVKMKEKGDIPEGYSVSREKKERFSLILESASTNQTSMYLCASSSPYINFFGQGTRLTVV.

This clonotype has just a few counts. J is TRBJ2-7 and V is TRBV29-1; D is uncertain. Germline loops: CDR1 SQVTM, CDR2 ANQGSEA. The CDR3 extends over 14 amino acids. Trimming stripped 7 bases from V and 9 bases from J, with 25 bases between. For the CDR3, the DNA is TGCAGCGCCCGACCCCATAACGCCGAAACTGGGCAGTACTTC. It is translated as CSARPHNAETGQYF.

At least ten counts were recorded for this clonotype. The chain links TRBV7-2 to TRBJ2-1; D gene unclear. Germline CDR1 SGHTA, CDR2 FQGNSA. V was trimmed by 5 bases and J by 3 bases, leaving 11 bases between them. The CDR3 has 14 residues. The CDR3 DNA follows: TGTGCCAGCAGCCGGTATGGGTACTACAATGAGCAGTTCTTC. It yields the protein CASSRYGYYNEQFF. The complete variable domain, with remaining parts taken from reference TRBV7-2 and TRBJ2-1, reads GAGVSQSPSNKVTEKGKDVELRCDPISGHTALYWYRQSLGQGLEFLIYFQGNSAPDKSGLPSDRFSAERTGGSVSTLTIQRTQQEDSAVYLCASSRYGYYNEQFFGPGTRLTVL.

In its sample, this clonotype was seen a few times. The J gene is TRBJ2-7, the V gene TRBV5-1, with 7 bases lining up with TRBD1. The CDR3 length is 14 residues. V was clipped by 3 bases and J by 0 bases; unmatched bases: 3. Germline V gene sequence: CDR1 SGHRS, CDR2 YFSETQ. The CDR3 region is CASSWGQSSYEQYF. CDR3 in DNA: TGCGCCAGCAGCTGGGGACAGAGCTCCTACGAGCAGTACTTC.